The clone carrying this TCR delta chain ranks as large. Other DNA sequences from this sample encode an identical CDR3 as well. Germline assignment: CDR1 GEAIGNYY and CDR2 EKD. This CDR3 is built from 15 residues. Trimming stripped 4 bases from V and 5 bases from J, with 19 bases between. The source of the sample is a study of gamma-delta T cells after stem cell transplantation. TCRdb re-called the RT-PCR reads via CATT. In the table there are some 2,000 delta-chain clones, 0.25% to 0.4% of which are singletons. The receptor's source is a human donor. It is not recorded whose cells these are; they may come from a transplant donor. The material sequenced was gamma-delta T cells. The V gene is TRDV2, the J gene TRDJ1; D perhaps matches TRDD3 (6 bases). The CDR3 sequence is CACEHLSGDSDKLIF. CDR3 sequence (DNA): TGTGCCTGTGAACATCTATCCGGGGATTCAGATAAACTCATCTTT.